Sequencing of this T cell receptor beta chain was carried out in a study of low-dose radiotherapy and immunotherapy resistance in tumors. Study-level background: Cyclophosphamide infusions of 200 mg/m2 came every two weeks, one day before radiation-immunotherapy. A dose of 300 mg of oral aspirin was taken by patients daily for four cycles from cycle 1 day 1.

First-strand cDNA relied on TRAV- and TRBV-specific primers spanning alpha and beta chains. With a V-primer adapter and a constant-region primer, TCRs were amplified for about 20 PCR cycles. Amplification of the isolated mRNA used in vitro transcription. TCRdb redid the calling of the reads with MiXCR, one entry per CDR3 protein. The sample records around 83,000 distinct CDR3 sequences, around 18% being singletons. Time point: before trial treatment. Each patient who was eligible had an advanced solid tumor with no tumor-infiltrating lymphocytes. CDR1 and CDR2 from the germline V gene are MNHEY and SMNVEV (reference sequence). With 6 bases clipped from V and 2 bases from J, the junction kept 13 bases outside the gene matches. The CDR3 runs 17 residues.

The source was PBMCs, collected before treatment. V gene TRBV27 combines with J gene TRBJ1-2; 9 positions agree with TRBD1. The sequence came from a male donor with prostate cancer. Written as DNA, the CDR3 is TGTGCCAGCAGGCCTTTGGGGACAGGGCCTCCGAACTATGGCTACACCTTC. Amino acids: CASRPLGTGPPNYGYTF.